The rows below give T cell receptor beta chains drawn from one sample of a study of blood T cell repertoires in COVID-19. Only in-frame clones appear in the TCRdb table, and some are missing; sequencing was by immunoSEQ multiplex PCR. The sample shows about 220,000 clones, about 82% of them seen only once. The sequenced sample consisted of peripheral blood. These receptors were taken from a woman in her 70s with COVID-19, enrolled during active disease. The CDR3 runs from the conserved cysteine through the conserved F or W. A D gene is named only where the DNA matches it firmly. Clone size, where shown, is once, few, many, or a class for clones that have expanded.

clone size: .
D gene: .
V gene: TRBV7-9
J gene: TRBJ1-5
CDR3 DNA: TGTGCCAGCAGCTTAGACACAGGGCTTAATCAGCCCCAGCATTTT
CDR3 protein: CASSLDTGLNQPQHF

clone size: .
D gene: .
V gene: TRBV4-3
J gene: TRBJ2-7
CDR3 DNA: TGCGCCAGCAGCCAAGACGGCTCAGGTTACTACGAGCAGTACTTC
CDR3 protein: CASSQDGSGYYEQYF

clone size: few
D gene: .
V gene: TRBV6-2/TRBV6-3
J gene: TRBJ2-2
CDR3 DNA: TGTGCCAGCAGTCGCTTAGCGAACACCGGGGAGCTGTTTTTT
CDR3 protein: CASSRLANTGELFF

clone size: .
D gene: .
V gene: TRBV11-1
J gene: TRBJ1-1
CDR3 DNA: TGTGCCAGCAGCTCTAATTCCGGGACATTGAACACTGAAGCTTTCTTT
CDR3 protein: CASSSNSGTLNTEAFF

clone size: .
D gene: .
V gene: TRBV6-2/TRBV6-3
J gene: TRBJ1-6
CDR3 DNA: TGTGCCAGCAGTCTACAGGGAATCCCCTATAATTCACCCCTCCACTTT
CDR3 protein: CASSLQGIPYNSPLHF

clone size: .
D gene: TRBD2
V gene: TRBV18
J gene: TRBJ2-5
CDR3 DNA: TGTGCCAGCTCACTTGGACTAGCGGGAGAGACCCAGTACTTC
CDR3 protein: CASSLGLAGETQYF

clone size: .
D gene: .
V gene: TRBV7-2
J gene: TRBJ2-3
CDR3 DNA: TGTGCCAGCAGCGCACGGGTCCGCACAGATACGCAGTATTTT
CDR3 protein: CASSARVRTDTQYF

clone size: .
D gene: TRBD2
V gene: TRBV5-1
J gene: TRBJ2-5
CDR3 DNA: TGCGCCAGCAGCTTGAATTCCCTAGCGGGGAAAGAGACCCAGTACTTC
CDR3 protein: CASSLNSLAGKETQYF

clone size: .
D gene: TRBD2
V gene: TRBV11-2
J gene: TRBJ2-7
CDR3 DNA: TGTGCCAGCAGCGTATCCGGGGCGGGAGCAGTGTACGAGCAGTACTTC
CDR3 protein: CASSVSGAGAVYEQYF

clone size: .
D gene: .
V gene: TRBV4-2
J gene: TRBJ2-1
CDR3 DNA: TGTGCCAGCAGCCAAGGCCTCGGAGTGGATCCCCAGTTCTTC
CDR3 protein: CASSQGLGVDPQFF

clone size: .
D gene: TRBD1
V gene: TRBV5-4
J gene: TRBJ1-2
CDR3 DNA: TGTGCCAGCAGCTTGGTAGGGGACAGGGGCTATGGCTACACCTTC
CDR3 protein: CASSLVGDRGYGYTF

clone size: .
D gene: .
V gene: TRBV15
J gene: TRBJ2-1
CDR3 DNA: TGTGCCACCAGCAGAGTGGCGGGCTACAATGAGCAGTTCTTC
CDR3 protein: CATSRVAGYNEQFF

clone size: once
D gene: .
V gene: TRBV9
J gene: TRBJ2-2
CDR3 DNA: TGTGCCAGCAGCGTAGAAATGGGGGGGCTTCGAGCCGGGGAGCTGTTTTTT
CDR3 protein: CASSVEMGGLRAGELFF

clone size: .
D gene: .
V gene: TRBV2
J gene: TRBJ1-1
CDR3 DNA: TGTGCCAGCAGTGTCCTAGGGGCAAACACTGAAGCTTTCTTT
CDR3 protein: CASSVLGANTEAFF

clone size: .
D gene: .
V gene: TRBV7-2
J gene: TRBJ2-3
CDR3 DNA: TGTGCCAGCAGCTTCGGAGCCTCGCTCACAGATACGCAGTATTTT
CDR3 protein: CASSFGASLTDTQYF

clone size: .
D gene: .
V gene: TRBV7-2
J gene: TRBJ2-5
CDR3 DNA: TGTGCCAGCAGCTTAGCGCCAGGGTATGAGACCCAGTACTTC
CDR3 protein: CASSLAPGYETQYF

clone size: once
D gene: TRBD1
V gene: TRBV27
J gene: TRBJ1-6
CDR3 DNA: TGTGCCAGCAGCTCGGACAGGGGGGGAAGGAATTCACCCCTCCACTTT
CDR3 protein: CASSSDRGGRNSPLHF

clone size: .
D gene: TRBD1
V gene: TRBV12-5
J gene: TRBJ1-2
CDR3 DNA: TGTGCTAGTGGCCTCGGACAGGCAAGACGGGGCTACACCTTC
CDR3 protein: CASGLGQARRGYTF

clone size: .
D gene: TRBD1
V gene: TRBV6-5
J gene: TRBJ1-2
CDR3 DNA: TGTGCCAGCAGGCCGACAGGGAATTATGGCTACACCTTC
CDR3 protein: CASRPTGNYGYTF

clone size: .
D gene: TRBD1
V gene: TRBV29-1
J gene: TRBJ1-1
CDR3 DNA: TGCAGCCATGGGACAGGGTATTTGAACACTGAAGCTTTCTTT
CDR3 protein: CSHGTGYLNTEAFF

clone size: .
D gene: .
V gene: TRBV7-8
J gene: TRBJ1-5
CDR3 DNA: TGTGCCAGCAGCCCCCTGGCAGGGCTTCCCAATCAGCCCCAGCATTTT
CDR3 protein: CASSPLAGLPNQPQHF

clone size: .
D gene: TRBD1
V gene: TRBV6-1
J gene: TRBJ2-6
CDR3 DNA: TGTGCCAGCAGTGATTCCGCCACAGGGGGCGCTTCTGGGGCCAACGTCCTGACTTTC
CDR3 protein: CASSDSATGGASGANVLTF

clone size: .
D gene: .
V gene: TRBV30
J gene: TRBJ1-6
CDR3 DNA: TGTGCCTGGGGTGGAAGTTTACTGAGCTCCTATAATTCACCCCTCCACTTT
CDR3 protein: CAWGGSLLSSYNSPLHF

clone size: .
D gene: .
V gene: TRBV7-3
J gene: TRBJ2-7
CDR3 DNA: TGTGCCAGCAGTCGAGGGCCGGAGGCCGAGCAGTACTTC
CDR3 protein: CASSRGPEAEQYF

clone size: .
D gene: TRBD1
V gene: TRBV7-3
J gene: TRBJ2-1
CDR3 DNA: TGTGCCAGCAGCTCGACAGGGGGATTTGAGCAGTTCTTC
CDR3 protein: CASSSTGGFEQFF

clone size: once
D gene: TRBD1
V gene: TRBV10-3
J gene: TRBJ1-2
CDR3 DNA: TGTGCCATCAGTGAGGGCTTGGGACAGCGCTATGGCTACACCTTC
CDR3 protein: CAISEGLGQRYGYTF

clone size: .
D gene: .
V gene: TRBV6-5
J gene: TRBJ1-1
CDR3 DNA: TGTGCCAGCAGTTACTCCCCCCAGGGTGGACCCACTGAAGCTTTCTTT
CDR3 protein: CASSYSPQGGPTEAFF

clone size: .
D gene: TRBD1
V gene: TRBV12-3/TRBV12-4
J gene: TRBJ1-4
CDR3 DNA: TGTGCCAGCAGAACCGGGACAGCGGAAAAACTGTTTTTT
CDR3 protein: CASRTGTAEKLFF

clone size: .
D gene: .
V gene: TRBV18
J gene: TRBJ2-6
CDR3 DNA: TGTGCCAGCTCAGTCGTACGGGGCTCTGGGGCCAACGTCCTGACTTTC
CDR3 protein: CASSVVRGSGANVLTF

clone size: .
D gene: TRBD1
V gene: TRBV6-6
J gene: TRBJ1-2
CDR3 DNA: TGTGCCAGCAGCCGAGCACTCCCGGGACAGTCTAACTATGGCTACACCTTC
CDR3 protein: CASSRALPGQSNYGYTF

clone size: .
D gene: .
V gene: TRBV12-2
J gene: TRBJ2-5
CDR3 DNA: TGTGCAAGTCGCTTAGAACGAGCTAGCTGGCGAGAATTAGAGACCCAGTACTTC
CDR3 protein: CASRLERASWRELETQYF

clone size: .
D gene: .
V gene: TRBV4-3
J gene: TRBJ2-5
CDR3 DNA: TGCGCCAGCAGCCAAGGGTCGGGGGAAGAGACCCAGTACTTC
CDR3 protein: CASSQGSGEETQYF

clone size: .
D gene: TRBD2
V gene: TRBV30
J gene: TRBJ2-1
CDR3 DNA: TGTGCCTGGAACAGACTAGCCTCCTACAATGAGCAGTTCTTC
CDR3 protein: CAWNRLASYNEQFF

clone size: .
D gene: .
V gene: TRBV5-6
J gene: TRBJ1-1
CDR3 DNA: TGTGCCAGCAGCTTGGGGGGGGATACCCCTGAAGCTTTCTTT
CDR3 protein: CASSLGGDTPEAFF

clone size: .
D gene: TRBD1
V gene: TRBV19
J gene: TRBJ1-2
CDR3 DNA: TGTGCCAGTAACGAGGGGGCAAACTATGGCTACACCTTC
CDR3 protein: CASNEGANYGYTF

clone size: .
D gene: .
V gene: TRBV3-1/TRBV3-2
J gene: TRBJ2-2
CDR3 DNA: TGTGCCAGCAGTCTTCTGGGGGGTCCGAACACCGGGGAGCTGTTTTTT
CDR3 protein: CASSLLGGPNTGELFF

clone size: few
D gene: .
V gene: TRBV14
J gene: TRBJ2-7
CDR3 DNA: TGTGCCAGCAGCCAAGCCAGGCTGGTCGAGCAGTACTTC
CDR3 protein: CASSQARLVEQYF

clone size: once
D gene: TRBD1
V gene: TRBV11-3
J gene: TRBJ2-1
CDR3 DNA: TGTGCCAGCAGCCGGGGACAGGGATCTTCCTACAATGAGCAGTTCTTC
CDR3 protein: CASSRGQGSSYNEQFF

clone size: .
D gene: .
V gene: TRBV10-3
J gene: TRBJ2-7
CDR3 DNA: TGTGCCATCAGTGAGTGGCGGTGGGAGCAGTACTTC
CDR3 protein: CAISEWRWEQYF

clone size: .
D gene: .
V gene: TRBV9
J gene: TRBJ1-6
CDR3 DNA: TGTGCCAGCAGCGTAAACTCGCAGGGGTGGTCACCCCTCCACTTT
CDR3 protein: CASSVNSQGWSPLHF

clone size: .
D gene: TRBD1
V gene: TRBV5-6
J gene: TRBJ2-3
CDR3 DNA: TGTGCCAGCAGCCGGACGGACAGGGCGCAGTATTTT
CDR3 protein: CASSRTDRAQYF